The 15 T cell receptor beta chains given below trace back to one sample, sequenced in a study of shared clonotypes between healthy human individuals. Method: immunoSEQ multiplex PCR; TCRdb's copy keeps in-frame clones and lacks some. The sample includes over a million clones, 95% to 97% seen only once; the top ten take 0.95% to 1.5%. The sample consisted of naive CD4+ T cells sorted from blood. As to subset: CD45RA+ positively selected. Every receptor here comes from a man aged 30-40 years in good health.

A word on this clone: Different DNA sequences within this sample yield the same CDR3. The chain carries TRBV18 and TRBJ2-2, with D unresolved. The germline gives CDR1 KGHSH, CDR2 LQKENI. This CDR3 contains 14 residues. Trimming took off 3 bases at V and 5 bases at J, with 10 bases between the two ends. CDR3 coding DNA: TGTGCCAGCTCACCCCGAGGTCGGACCGGGGAGCTGTTTTTT. This encodes CASSPRGRTGELFF.

The J gene is TRBJ1-4, the V gene TRBV10-3; perhaps TRBD1 as D (5 bases). V shed 8 bases and J shed 6 bases, with 10 bases lying between them. The CDR3 runs 12 residues. The V gene's germline CDR1 is ENHRY and CDR2 SYGVKD. DNA for the CDR3: TGTGCCATCGGGGAGGGGTATGAAAAACTGTTTTTT. Amino acid sequence: CAIGEGYEKLFF.

In DNA form, the CDR3 reads TGTGCCACCGGGGAAGTTGGTGGCTTCTCTGGGGCCAACGTCCTGACTTTC. It encodes CATGEVGGFSGANVLTF. The chain links TRBV10-3 to TRBJ2-6, with D possibly matching TRBD2 (5 bases). V lost 10 bases and J lost 0, with 19 bases in between. The CDR3 runs to 17 residues. The germline V gene has CDR1 ENHRY and CDR2 SYGVKD.

The chain carries TRBV19 and TRBJ1-5, with TRBD1 matching over 8 bases. V lost 5 bases, J lost 5 bases, and 2 bases stayed unmatched. This CDR3 has 13 residues. The V gene's germline CDR1 is LNHDA and CDR2 SQIVND (reference sequence). CDR3 DNA sequence: TGTGCCAGTAGTGTGGACAGGGATCAGCCCCAGCATTTT. Its translation is CASSVDRDQPQHF.

The V call is TRBV5-6, the J call TRBJ2-7; weak D call: TRBD2 (5 bases). From germline, CDR1 is SGHDT and CDR2 YYEEEE. Deletions cut 0 bases from V and 7 bases from J, with 11 bases between. The CDR3 has 13 amino acids. CDR3 DNA: TGTGCCAGCAGCTTGGGGGCCTCGGGGGAGCAGTACTTC. The encoded protein is CASSLGASGEQYF.

In this sample, this clone turned up once. Written as DNA, the CDR3 is TGCGCCAGCAGCTTGGGAGGGGTAGGAGTAGATACGCAGTATTTT. It yields the protein CASSLGGVGVDTQYF. This chain uses TRBV5-1 with TRBJ2-3; D might be TRBD1 or TRBD2, each matching 5 bases. Trimming left V 0 bases short and J 5 bases short, with 13 bases between. This CDR3 is built from 15 residues. Germline V gives CDR1 SGHRS, CDR2 YFSETQ. The full variable domain, in which reference TRBV5-1 and TRBJ2-3 provide the parts outside the CDR3, is KAGVTQTPRYLIKTRGQQVTLSCSPISGHRSVSWYQQTPGQGLQFLFEYFSETQRNKGNFPGRFSGRQFSNSRSEMNVSTLELGDSALYLCASSLGGVGVDTQYFGPGTRLTVL.

The count of this clone is one. The genes are TRBV13 and TRBJ2-3; 7 bases fit TRBD1. The length of the CDR3 is 15 residues. Germline trimming cut 4 bases from V and 11 bases from J; bases unmatched to any gene: 15. Germline V gene lookup returns CDR1 PRHDT and CDR2 FYEKMQ (reference sequence). CDR3 sequence (DNA): TGTGCCAGCAGCTACCGGGACAGTGCCTCGTCTGTGCAGTATTTT. Translation: CASSYRDSASSVQYF. Together with reference TRBV13 and TRBJ2-3, the CDR3 gives the full variable domain: AAGVIQSPRHLIKEKRETATLKCYPIPRHDTVYWYQQGPGQDPQFLISFYEKMQSDKGSIPDRFSAQQFSDYHSELNMSSLELGDSALYFCASSYRDSASSVQYFGPGTRLTVL.

The chain has TRBV13 and TRBJ1-3; D is undetermined. The CDR3 extends over 15 amino acids. The germline V gene encodes CDR1 PRHDT and CDR2 FYEKMQ (reference sequence). V shed 5 bases and J shed 4 bases, with 15 bases lying between them. The CDR3 loop is CASSPRAPGGNTIYF. Here the CDR3 DNA reads TGTGCCAGCAGCCCCCGGGCCCCGGGAGGAAACACCATATATTTT.

This clone came up once. The rearrangement uses TRBV9 and TRBJ2-7; D is tentatively TRBD1 or TRBD2 (5 bases each). The germline V gene encodes CDR1 SGDLS and CDR2 YYNGEE. Trimming took 0 bases from V and 9 from J, leaving 25 bases between them. CDR3 length: 17 amino acids. CDR3 sequence: CASSVALGELGVIAQYF. CDR3 sequence (DNA): TGTGCCAGCAGCGTAGCACTAGGGGAGCTAGGAGTCATCGCGCAGTACTTC.

The chain has TRBV18 and TRBJ2-5, with D possibly being TRBD1 (7 bases). V lost 8 bases and J lost 5, with 15 bases in between. Germline CDR1 reads KGHSH; CDR2 reads LQKENI. This CDR3 has 13 residues. CDR3 loop: CASTRQGGETQYF. CDR3 coding DNA: TGTGCCAGCACCCGACAGGGAGGTGAGACCCAGTACTTC.

V usage is TRBV28 and J usage is TRBJ2-5, with 8 bases aligning to TRBD1. V was clipped by 4 bases and J by 6 bases; unmatched bases: 13. Germline loops: CDR1 MDHEN, CDR2 SYDVKM. This CDR3 has 16 amino acids. The DNA of the CDR3 is TGTGCCAGCAGTTCCTACAGGACAGGGCTAATACAGACCCAGTACTTC. Its protein is CASSSYRTGLIQTQYF.

The genes are TRBV2 and TRBJ2-5; 7 nucleotides match TRBD1. Germline-derived CDR1 and CDR2 are SNHLY and FYNNEI. The CDR3 is made up of 13 amino acids. J lost 2 bases, V lost 6 bases, and 3 bases had no gene match. The CDR3 nucleotides are TGTGCCAGCAGATGGGACAGTCAAGAGACCCAGTACTTC. Translation gives CASRWDSQETQYF.

The V gene is TRBV10-3, the J gene TRBJ2-7, with 8 bases matching TRBD1. Germline CDR1 is ENHRY and CDR2 is SYGVKD. The J segment lost 0 bases and the V segment lost 7 bases, leaving 8 bases of the junction unmatched. The CDR3 is made up of 15 amino acids. CDR3 nucleotides: TGTGCCATCAACCCGACAGGGGACCCCTCCTACGAGCAGTACTTC. This encodes CAINPTGDPSYEQYF.

The gene calls are TRBV30 and TRBJ1-2, with 9 nucleotides matching TRBD1. Germline loops: CDR1 GTSNPN, CDR2 SVGIG (reference sequence). The CDR3 contains 14 residues. V gave up 3 bases and J gave up 8 bases; unmatched junction bases: 10. CDR3 in amino acids: CAWRRTGVGWGYTF. Written as DNA, the CDR3 is TGTGCCTGGAGGCGGACAGGGGTCGGATGGGGCTACACCTTC.

This rearrangement joins TRBV7-2 to TRBJ2-5; no clear D. V gave up 4 bases and J gave up 7 bases, with 16 bases separating them. CDR3 length: 14 amino acids. Germline lookup yields CDR1 SGHTA and CDR2 FQGNSA. The CDR3 DNA sequence: TGTGCCAGCAGCTCCCTAGGCAGATCGGGGACCCAGTACTTC. Its protein product is CASSSLGRSGTQYF.